Listed below are T cell receptor beta chains from one sample, sequenced in a study of cytomegalovirus exposure and HLA in healthy donors. Data came from immunoSEQ multiplex PCR; TCRdb stores just in-frame clones and leaves some out. The sample holds 110,000 to 150,000 clones; 78% are singletons and the top ten take about 2.2%. Sequenced material: PBMCs. The source of these receptors is a woman in her late teens or twenties in good health and CMV-seropositive. Both conserved end residues are part of each CDR3. The D gene is left open where the match is weak. A row's size may be missing; if present it is once, few, many or a size class.

CDR3 DNA: TGTGCCAGCAGCTTGATGGCAGGGGCCGAGCAGTACTTC; CDR3 protein: CASSLMAGAEQYF; V gene: TRBV5-4; clone size: -; CDR3 length: 13; D gene: -; J gene: TRBJ2-7
CDR3 DNA: TGTGCCAGCAGGAGGACATATTCACCCCTCCACTTT; CDR3 protein: CASRRTYSPLHF; V gene: TRBV6-5; clone size: few; CDR3 length: 12; D gene: -; J gene: TRBJ1-6
CDR3 DNA: TGCGCCAGCAGGGGGGCCCTAGCGGGGGGGCCGGACACCGGGGAGCTGTTTTTT; CDR3 protein: CASRGALAGGPDTGELFF; V gene: TRBV10-2; clone size: once; CDR3 length: 18; D gene: TRBD2; J gene: TRBJ2-2
CDR3 DNA: TGTGCCAGTAGCCCACAGGGGACAGGTAGCAATCAGCCCCAGCATTTT; CDR3 protein: CASSPQGTGSNQPQHF; V gene: TRBV19; clone size: few; CDR3 length: 16; D gene: TRBD1; J gene: TRBJ1-5
CDR3 DNA: TGTGCCAGCTCACCCCGGGCGGGGAGCCAAGAGACCCAGTACTTC; CDR3 protein: CASSPRAGSQETQYF; V gene: TRBV18; clone size: once; CDR3 length: 15; D gene: -; J gene: TRBJ2-5
CDR3 DNA: TGTGCCAGCAGCTTCGGGACAGGGAATAATTCACCCCTCCACTTT; CDR3 protein: CASSFGTGNNSPLHF; V gene: TRBV7-9; clone size: -; CDR3 length: 15; D gene: TRBD1; J gene: TRBJ1-6
CDR3 DNA: TGCGCCAGCAGCCCCGGAGGAGATTATGGCTACACCTTC; CDR3 protein: CASSPGGDYGYTF; V gene: TRBV4-3; clone size: -; CDR3 length: 13; D gene: -; J gene: TRBJ1-2
CDR3 DNA: TGTGCCAGCAGCGTACTCACAGGGGCCAACACCGGGGAGCTGTTTTTT; CDR3 protein: CASSVLTGANTGELFF; V gene: TRBV9; clone size: -; CDR3 length: 16; D gene: TRBD1; J gene: TRBJ2-2
CDR3 DNA: TGCGCCAGCAGCCCCGGACAGGGTACGAACTATGGCTACACCTTC; CDR3 protein: CASSPGQGTNYGYTF; V gene: TRBV4-1; clone size: -; CDR3 length: 15; D gene: TRBD1; J gene: TRBJ1-2
CDR3 DNA: TGTGCCAGCAGCGAGACAGGGCGCCATGAAAAACTGTTTTTT; CDR3 protein: CASSETGRHEKLFF; V gene: TRBV6-6; clone size: -; CDR3 length: 14; D gene: TRBD1; J gene: TRBJ1-4
CDR3 DNA: TGTGCCAGCAAACCCGGACTTAACACTGAAGCTTTCTTT; CDR3 protein: CASKPGLNTEAFF; V gene: TRBV6-5; clone size: -; CDR3 length: 13; D gene: -; J gene: TRBJ1-1
CDR3 DNA: TGTGCCAGCGCGGCACTAGCGGGGGGGAACACCGGGGAGCTGTTTTTT; CDR3 protein: CASAALAGGNTGELFF; V gene: TRBV9; clone size: -; CDR3 length: 16; D gene: TRBD2; J gene: TRBJ2-2
CDR3 DNA: TGTGCCAGCAGCCCGGGACAGTTCCAAGAGACCCAGTACTTC; CDR3 protein: CASSPGQFQETQYF; V gene: TRBV5-5; clone size: -; CDR3 length: 14; D gene: TRBD1; J gene: TRBJ2-5
CDR3 DNA: TGTGCCAGCAGCGTTCTATCTGACAATGAGCAGTTCTTC; CDR3 protein: CASSVLSDNEQFF; V gene: TRBV9; clone size: -; CDR3 length: 13; D gene: -; J gene: TRBJ2-1
CDR3 DNA: TGTGCCAGCAGCTTTGACAGCCCTATCTATGGCTACACCTTC; CDR3 protein: CASSFDSPIYGYTF; V gene: TRBV7-9; clone size: -; CDR3 length: 14; D gene: -; J gene: TRBJ1-2
CDR3 DNA: TGTGCCTGGAGGGACATAAGGAGTGGCTACACCTTC; CDR3 protein: CAWRDIRSGYTF; V gene: TRBV30; clone size: -; CDR3 length: 12; D gene: -; J gene: TRBJ1-2
CDR3 DNA: TGTGCCAGCAGTTTATCGGGGAGCTCTGGAAACACCATATATTTT; CDR3 protein: CASSLSGSSGNTIYF; V gene: TRBV27; clone size: few; CDR3 length: 15; D gene: -; J gene: TRBJ1-3
CDR3 DNA: TGTGCCTGGAGTGTACACAGTTACCCTAATGAAAAACTGTTTTTT; CDR3 protein: CAWSVHSYPNEKLFF; V gene: TRBV30; clone size: -; CDR3 length: 15; D gene: -; J gene: TRBJ1-4
CDR3 DNA: TGTGCCAGCAGCCCCAGACAGGGACCAACTTTCACGAGCTCCTACGAGCAGTACTTC; CDR3 protein: CASSPRQGPTFTSSYEQYF; V gene: TRBV7-8; clone size: -; CDR3 length: 19; D gene: TRBD1; J gene: TRBJ2-7
CDR3 DNA: TGTGCCAGCAGCTCCGGAACGGGCTCTGGAAACACCATATATTTT; CDR3 protein: CASSSGTGSGNTIYF; V gene: TRBV7-6; clone size: -; CDR3 length: 15; D gene: -; J gene: TRBJ1-3
CDR3 DNA: TGTGCCAGCAGTTCACAGGGCGCCTTTGGGACTGAAGCTTTCTTT; CDR3 protein: CASSSQGAFGTEAFF; V gene: TRBV28; clone size: -; CDR3 length: 15; D gene: -; J gene: TRBJ1-1
CDR3 DNA: TGTGCCAGTAGGACAGGGTCTATTCAGTACTTC; CDR3 protein: CASRTGSIQYF; V gene: TRBV19; clone size: -; CDR3 length: 11; D gene: TRBD1; J gene: TRBJ2-7
CDR3 DNA: TGTGCCAGCAGCTTATATCGACTTCAGCGAAACACTGAAGCTTTCTTT; CDR3 protein: CASSLYRLQRNTEAFF; V gene: TRBV7-9; clone size: once; CDR3 length: 16; D gene: -; J gene: TRBJ1-1
CDR3 DNA: TGCAGCGTTGAACTCCGGGACAGGGCTCCCTACGAGCAGTACTTC; CDR3 protein: CSVELRDRAPYEQYF; V gene: TRBV29-1; clone size: -; CDR3 length: 15; D gene: TRBD1; J gene: TRBJ2-7
CDR3 DNA: TGTGCCAGCAGCTTAGTTCCCCAGGGGACCAACACTGAAGCTTTCTTT; CDR3 protein: CASSLVPQGTNTEAFF; V gene: TRBV7-2; clone size: -; CDR3 length: 16; D gene: -; J gene: TRBJ1-1
CDR3 DNA: TGTGCCAGCAGCCGGGAGGGAGGGTATTCACCCCTCCACTTT; CDR3 protein: CASSREGGYSPLHF; V gene: TRBV5-8; clone size: -; CDR3 length: 14; D gene: -; J gene: TRBJ1-6
CDR3 DNA: TGTGCCAGTAGTCCGGCTTCTGGGGGGAGCAATGAGCAGTTCTTC; CDR3 protein: CASSPASGGSNEQFF; V gene: TRBV19; clone size: -; CDR3 length: 15; D gene: -; J gene: TRBJ2-1
CDR3 DNA: TGTGCCAGCAGCTACCGGGACAGGGGGCCGGAGCAGTTCTTC; CDR3 protein: CASSYRDRGPEQFF; V gene: TRBV7-2; clone size: once; CDR3 length: 14; D gene: TRBD1; J gene: TRBJ2-1
CDR3 DNA: TGTGCCAGCAGTTACGCGGACAGGGTTGGCACTGAAGCTTTCTTT; CDR3 protein: CASSYADRVGTEAFF; V gene: TRBV6-5; clone size: -; CDR3 length: 15; D gene: TRBD1; J gene: TRBJ1-1
CDR3 DNA: TGTGCCAGCAGTGCAGGGTATACGCAGTATTTT; CDR3 protein: CASSAGYTQYF; V gene: TRBV25-1; clone size: -; CDR3 length: 11; D gene: -; J gene: TRBJ2-3
CDR3 DNA: TGTGCCAGCAGTTACGTGGGGCCCTATGGCTACACCTTC; CDR3 protein: CASSYVGPYGYTF; V gene: TRBV6-5; clone size: -; CDR3 length: 13; D gene: -; J gene: TRBJ1-2
CDR3 DNA: TGTGCCAGTAGTGCCCAGGGGGCTAGGAATCAGCCCCAGCATTTT; CDR3 protein: CASSAQGARNQPQHF; V gene: TRBV19; clone size: -; CDR3 length: 15; D gene: TRBD1; J gene: TRBJ1-5
CDR3 DNA: TGTGCCAGCAGCACACAGGACAGGGGAAACAATCAGCCCCAGCATTTT; CDR3 protein: CASSTQDRGNNQPQHF; V gene: TRBV5-5; clone size: -; CDR3 length: 16; D gene: TRBD1; J gene: TRBJ1-5
CDR3 DNA: TGCGCCAGCAGCTTGGCAGGGGCGAATCGTGGAAACACCATATATTTT; CDR3 protein: CASSLAGANRGNTIYF; V gene: TRBV5-1; clone size: -; CDR3 length: 16; D gene: -; J gene: TRBJ1-3
CDR3 DNA: TGTGCCAGCACTAGGGGAAATATGAACACTGAAGCTTTCTTT; CDR3 protein: CASTRGNMNTEAFF; V gene: TRBV6-1; clone size: -; CDR3 length: 14; D gene: -; J gene: TRBJ1-1
CDR3 DNA: TGCGCCAGCAGCCTCGGGACAGGTTACACCGGGGAGCTGTTTTTT; CDR3 protein: CASSLGTGYTGELFF; V gene: TRBV5-1; clone size: once; CDR3 length: 15; D gene: TRBD1; J gene: TRBJ2-2
CDR3 DNA: TGTGCCAGCAGCTTAGATTGGGGCGGAAGTAATCAGCCCCAGCATTTT; CDR3 protein: CASSLDWGGSNQPQHF; V gene: TRBV7-2; clone size: -; CDR3 length: 16; D gene: -; J gene: TRBJ1-5
CDR3 DNA: TGTGCCAGTAGTATAGAGTTCTCGAACACTGAAGCTTTCTTT; CDR3 protein: CASSIEFSNTEAFF; V gene: TRBV19; clone size: -; CDR3 length: 14; D gene: -; J gene: TRBJ1-1
CDR3 DNA: TGTGCCAGCAGTGAAGCCGGGGGGCATCCCTACGAGCAGTACTTC; CDR3 protein: CASSEAGGHPYEQYF; V gene: TRBV6-1; clone size: -; CDR3 length: 15; D gene: -; J gene: TRBJ2-7
CDR3 DNA: TGTGCCAGCAGCCTTCGGACTAGCGGTTCGAACACCGGGGAGCTGTTTTTT; CDR3 protein: CASSLRTSGSNTGELFF; V gene: TRBV4-2; clone size: -; CDR3 length: 17; D gene: TRBD2; J gene: TRBJ2-2
CDR3 DNA: TGTGCCAGCACTTACAGGCTTAACACCGGGGAGCTGTTTTTT; CDR3 protein: CASTYRLNTGELFF; V gene: TRBV2; clone size: few; CDR3 length: 14; D gene: -; J gene: TRBJ2-2
CDR3 DNA: TGTGCCAGCAGCTCGCGGACAGGGGGATTAGGGGAGCTGTTTTTT; CDR3 protein: CASSSRTGGLGELFF; V gene: TRBV7-9; clone size: -; CDR3 length: 15; D gene: TRBD1; J gene: TRBJ2-2
CDR3 DNA: TGTGCCAGCAGCCCTCTACAGGGGTTGAGCACCGGGGAGCTGTTTTTT; CDR3 protein: CASSPLQGLSTGELFF; V gene: TRBV7-9; clone size: few; CDR3 length: 16; D gene: TRBD1; J gene: TRBJ2-2
CDR3 DNA: TGTGCCAGCAGCTTACTAGCAGGGGGTACCGGGGAGCTGTTTTTT; CDR3 protein: CASSLLAGGTGELFF; V gene: TRBV7-2; clone size: -; CDR3 length: 15; D gene: TRBD1; J gene: TRBJ2-2
CDR3 DNA: TGTGCCAGCAGCACCGGGACAGGGGGCCTCTACGAGCAGTACTTC; CDR3 protein: CASSTGTGGLYEQYF; V gene: TRBV5-6; clone size: -; CDR3 length: 15; D gene: TRBD1; J gene: TRBJ2-7
CDR3 DNA: TGTGCCAGCAGCAAACAGGGGACCGGGGAGCTGTTTTTT; CDR3 protein: CASSKQGTGELFF; V gene: TRBV6-5; clone size: -; CDR3 length: 13; D gene: TRBD1; J gene: TRBJ2-2
CDR3 DNA: TGTGCCAGCAGCGTAGGTGGGAGGACCTATAATTCACCCCTCCACTTT; CDR3 protein: CASSVGGRTYNSPLHF; V gene: TRBV9; clone size: -; CDR3 length: 16; D gene: -; J gene: TRBJ1-6
CDR3 DNA: TGTGCCAGCAGCTTAAGGGCGGGAGGGGTCGGCTATGGCTACACCTTC; CDR3 protein: CASSLRAGGVGYGYTF; V gene: TRBV11-2; clone size: -; CDR3 length: 16; D gene: -; J gene: TRBJ1-2
CDR3 DNA: TGCGCCAGCAGACCCGACACAGTAAGCTCCTACGAGCAGTACTTC; CDR3 protein: CASRPDTVSSYEQYF; V gene: TRBV5-1; clone size: -; CDR3 length: 15; D gene: -; J gene: TRBJ2-7
CDR3 DNA: TGTGCCAGTAGTATCGGGACAAGCCCAAATCAAGAGACCCAGTACTTC; CDR3 protein: CASSIGTSPNQETQYF; V gene: TRBV19; clone size: -; CDR3 length: 16; D gene: -; J gene: TRBJ2-5
CDR3 DNA: TGTGCCAGCAGTTTGGACAGGGGAGCCAAAAACATTCAGTACTTC; CDR3 protein: CASSLDRGAKNIQYF; V gene: TRBV6-5; clone size: few; CDR3 length: 15; D gene: TRBD1; J gene: TRBJ2-4
CDR3 DNA: TGTGCCAGTAGTATTAGGACAGCCTCTGAAGCTTTCTTT; CDR3 protein: CASSIRTASEAFF; V gene: TRBV19; clone size: -; CDR3 length: 13; D gene: -; J gene: TRBJ1-1
CDR3 DNA: TGTGCCAGCAGTGCCGAGGGGGGCTCTAGCGGGGATGGCTACACCTTC; CDR3 protein: CASSAEGGSSGDGYTF; V gene: TRBV6-1; clone size: -; CDR3 length: 16; D gene: -; J gene: TRBJ1-2
CDR3 DNA: TGTGCCAGCAGCGTGAGACAGGGGGGTTTCGGCACAGATACGCAGTATTTT; CDR3 protein: CASSVRQGGFGTDTQYF; V gene: TRBV9; clone size: -; CDR3 length: 17; D gene: TRBD1; J gene: TRBJ2-3